These 28 T cell receptor beta chains share one sample of origin, sequenced in a study of identical twins. TCRdb passed the 5' RACE reads through MiXCR, listing each CDR3 protein once. This sample carries hundreds of thousands of distinct CDR3 sequences, more than 9% of them seen once, and the ten largest clones take under 2%. These data were likewise used in another study, on yellow fever vaccine responses in identical twins.

Sequenced material: PBMCs. The receptors were sampled from a young woman in good health.

V and J are TRBV7-9 and TRBJ1-5; D is uncertain. V was clipped by 3 bases and J by 4 bases, with 10 bases between them. In germline, CDR1 is SEHNR, CDR2 FQNEAQ (reference sequence). This CDR3 spans 14 amino acids. CDR3 sequence: CASSFGRHNQPQHF. CDR3 nucleotide sequence: TGTGCCAGCAGCTTCGGACGGCATAATCAGCCCCAGCATTTT.

V gene TRBV14 combines with J gene TRBJ1-3, with D perhaps TRBD1 (5 bases). CDR1 is SGHDN, CDR2 FVKESK, per germline. The CDR3 is 16 amino acids. The V gene lost 0 bases and the J gene lost 0 bases, with 9 bases spanning the gap. CDR3 DNA: TGTGCCAGCAGCCAAGACCAGGGCCTCTCTGGAAACACCATATATTTT. Amino acid sequence: CASSQDQGLSGNTIYF.

This clonotype was found a few times. CDR3 protein: CSAFAPTAGANVLTF. CDR3 DNA sequence: TGCAGTGCTTTTGCCCCGACAGCTGGGGCCAACGTCCTGACTTTC. This sequence joins TRBV20-1 and TRBJ2-6, with D perhaps matching TRBD1 (5 bases). The V end was cut by 5 bases, the J end by 2 bases, with 13 bases between. Germline V gives CDR1 DFQATT, CDR2 SNEGSKA (reference sequence). This CDR3 has 15 residues.

This clonotype has more than one count but fewer than ten. The chain combines TRBV28 with TRBJ2-7; no definite D call. V lost 3 bases, J lost 4 bases, and 16 bases lay in between. CDR3 length: 15 amino acids. Germline V gene lookup returns CDR1 MDHEN and CDR2 SYDVKM. This CDR3 reads CASSFSEMVRYEQYF. CDR3 DNA: TGTGCCAGCAGTTTTTCCGAAATGGTCAGGTACGAGCAGTACTTC.

The rearrangement joins TRBV5-5 to TRBJ2-3; TRBD2 agrees at 11 bases. V was clipped by 7 bases and J by 8 bases; unmatched bases: 6. The CDR3 is 13 amino acids. Germline assignment: CDR1 SGHKS and CDR2 YYEKEE (reference sequence). In DNA form, the CDR3 reads TGTGCCAGCTCCGGGACTAGCGGAACTACGCAGTATTTT. The encoded protein is CASSGTSGTTQYF.

The chain employs TRBV3-1 and TRBJ2-3; perhaps TRBD2 as D (6 bases). Trimming pared 6 bases from V and 4 bases from J, leaving 11 bases between. From germline, CDR1 is LGHDT and CDR2 YNNKEL (reference sequence). The CDR3 runs 13 residues. The CDR3 DNA sequence: TGTGCCAGCAGACAGGAGGGCGCAGATACGCAGTATTTT. Protein product: CASRQEGADTQYF.

J is TRBJ1-6 and V is TRBV7-8; TRBD1 aligns across 8 bases. Germline lookup yields CDR1 SGHVS and CDR2 FQNEAQ. With V trimmed by 1 base and J by 8 bases, 7 bases remained unmatched. This CDR3 contains 16 residues. CDR3 DNA sequence: TGTGCCAGCAGCTTAGGACAGGGGAGGGGGCATTCACCCCTCCACTTT. Its translation: CASSLGQGRGHSPLHF.

There are many counts of this clonotype. This chain joins TRBV14 and TRBJ2-7; 7 bases line up with TRBD2. This CDR3 has 15 amino acids. CDR1 and CDR2 from the germline V gene are SGHDN and FVKESK. Unmatched junction bases numbered 9, after V lost 5 bases and J lost 2 bases. The CDR3 DNA reads as TGTGCCAGCAGCGACTCTCTAGCGGCCCCCTACGAGCAGTACTTC. Protein product: CASSDSLAAPYEQYF.

V and J are TRBV7-6 and TRBJ2-1; TRBD2 is a possible D gene (7 bases). The V end lost 5 bases, the J end lost 3 bases, and 17 bases lay between the germline ends. Per the germline V gene, CDR1 is SGHVS and CDR2 is FNYEAQ. The CDR3 runs to 16 residues. CDR3 DNA sequence: TGTGCCAGCAGCCTGGGGGGGGCGGGAAACTACAATGAGCAGTTCTTC. Translating it yields CASSLGGAGNYNEQFF. The whole variable domain, remainder taken from reference TRBV7-6 and TRBJ2-1, is GAGVSQSPRYKVTKRGQDVALRCDPISGHVSLYWYRQALGQGPEFLTYFNYEAQQDKSGLPNDRFSAERPEGSISTLTIQRTEQRDSAMYRCASSLGGAGNYNEQFFGPGTRLTVL.

This chain connects TRBV20-1 to TRBJ1-3; no reliable D call. The V end lost 6 bases, the J end lost 0 bases, and 12 bases lay between the germline ends. Germline V gene lookup returns CDR1 DFQATT and CDR2 SNEGSKA (reference sequence). The CDR3 consists of 14 residues. The CDR3 coding sequence is TGCAGTGCACCCGGACGGAACTCTGGAAACACCATATATTTT. This sequence encodes CSAPGRNSGNTIYF.

In DNA form, the CDR3 reads TGTGCCAGCAGTCCCACGGGACTAGCGGGAGATACGCAGTATTTT. Translated, it gives CASSPTGLAGDTQYF. The chain uses TRBV27 and TRBJ2-3, with 12 bases that match TRBD2. Germline loops: CDR1 MNHEY, CDR2 SMNVEV (reference sequence). V dropped 5 bases and J dropped 5; count of bases not matched to a gene: 5. The CDR3 totals 15 residues.

This clonotype occurred many times. Here the CDR3 reads CASSIRGEQYF. DNA for the CDR3: TGTGCCAGCAGTATACGTGGAGAGCAGTACTTC. The chain couples TRBV28 to TRBJ2-7, with D hard to call. The V end was cut by 5 bases, the J end by 7 bases, with 9 bases between. This CDR3 spans 11 amino acids. Germline V gene data show CDR1 as MDHEN and CDR2 as SYDVKM.

This clonotype was picked up a small number of times. The J gene is TRBJ2-1, the V gene TRBV12-3 or TRBV12-4; D possibly matches TRBD1 or TRBD2 (5 bases each). This CDR3 is built from 15 residues. Trimming pared 3 bases from V and 3 bases from J, leaving 12 bases between. The CDR3 here is CASSLPGSYYNEQFF. DNA of the CDR3: TGTGCCAGCAGTTTGCCAGGGAGTTACTACAATGAGCAGTTCTTC.

This chain connects TRBV15 to TRBJ2-3; 13 positions match TRBD2. Germline CDR1 and CDR2: LNHNV and YYDKDF (reference sequence). This CDR3 region has 17 residues. V lost 1 base and J lost 0; bases outside the gene matches: 1. The CDR3 nucleotides read TGTGCCACCAGCAGAGCGGGACTAGCGGGGAGCACAGATACGCAGTATTTT. It codes for CATSRAGLAGSTDTQYF.

This clonotype was seen ten or more times. This chain connects TRBV7-9 to TRBJ2-4; D is tentatively TRBD1 or TRBD2 (5 bases each). V was pared by 7 bases and J by 1 base, with 20 bases between. Germline values: CDR1 SEHNR, CDR2 FQNEAQ (reference sequence). The CDR3 loop spans 17 amino acids. The CDR3 DNA sequence: TGTGCCAGCACCGCCCGATCGGGCGAGGGGGCCAAAAACATTCAGTACTTC. Translated, it gives CASTARSGEGAKNIQYF.

V is TRBV9 and J is TRBJ2-1; 11 nucleotides match TRBD1. V dropped 0 bases and J dropped 3; count of bases not matched to a gene: 2. Germline values: CDR1 SGDLS, CDR2 YYNGEE. This CDR3 comprises 16 residues. CDR3 residues: CASSVEGTGGYNEQFF. Here the CDR3 DNA reads TGTGCCAGCAGCGTAGAAGGGACAGGGGGCTACAATGAGCAGTTCTTC.

This clonotype came up a few times. The chain carries TRBV15 and TRBJ2-3; 12 bases fit TRBD2. The CDR3 sequence is 18 residues long. Trimming cost V 3 bases and J 6 bases; bases outside gene matches: 13. From germline, CDR1 is LNHNV and CDR2 YYDKDF (reference sequence). The CDR3 DNA sequence: TGTGCCACCAGCAGGCGGGGACTAGCGGGCAGGGTAGCGGATACGCAGTATTTT. Amino acid sequence: CATSRRGLAGRVADTQYF. Full variable domain (rest looked up from reference TRBV15 and TRBJ2-3): DAMVIQNPRYQVTQFGKPVTLSCSQTLNHNVMYWYQQKSSQAPKLLFHYYDKDFNNEADTPDNFQSRRPNTSFCFLDIRSPGLGDTAMYLCATSRRGLAGRVADTQYFGPGTRLTVL.

The chain couples TRBV12-3 or TRBV12-4 to TRBJ2-7; a possible D gene is TRBD2 (5 bases). V was clipped by 4 bases and J by 5 bases, with 12 bases between them. This CDR3 is 13 amino acids long. The CDR3 DNA reads as TGTGCCAGCAGTTGGAGTAGCGCACACGAGCAGTACTTC. It translates to CASSWSSAHEQYF.

In this sample, this clonotype turned up many times. J is TRBJ2-5 and V is TRBV12-3 or TRBV12-4, with D unresolved. The CDR3 is 14 amino acids. Trimming pared 2 bases from V and 3 bases from J, leaving 10 bases between. The CDR3 spells CASSLFPIEETQYF. The DNA of the CDR3 is TGTGCCAGCAGTTTATTCCCCATCGAAGAGACCCAGTACTTC.

This clonotype was detected a few times. This rearrangement joins TRBV4-1 to TRBJ2-6; no clear D. The germline V and J ends were trimmed by 4 bases and 6 bases, with 10 bases remaining between them. Germline assignment: CDR1 MGHRA and CDR2 YSYEKL. The CDR3 runs 14 residues. The CDR3 coding sequence is TGCGCCAGCAGCCGGCCCTTGATGGCCAACGTCCTGACTTTC. Translation: CASSRPLMANVLTF.

This clonotype appeared a few times. As DNA, the CDR3 is TGTGCCAGCAGTTTTTTAAGGGTCGCCTACAATGAGCAGTTCTTC. Protein sequence: CASSFLRVAYNEQFF. The chain recombines TRBV12-3 or TRBV12-4 with TRBJ2-1; D is unclear. Trimming cost V 3 bases and J 2 bases, with 11 bases left between them. The CDR3 sequence is 15 residues long.

This clonotype was found a few times. The V call is TRBV6-5, the J call TRBJ1-1; D perhaps matches TRBD1 (5 bases). The CDR3 runs to 16 residues. Trimming cost V 2 bases and J 0 bases, with 13 bases left between them. Germline values: CDR1 MNHEY, CDR2 SVGAGI. The CDR3 spells CASSYSGGRVNTEAFF. As DNA, the CDR3 is TGTGCCAGCAGTTACAGCGGGGGAAGAGTGAACACTGAAGCTTTCTTT.

The chain combines TRBV19 with TRBJ2-2; perhaps TRBD2 as D (6 bases). CDR3 length equals 15 residues. The germline gives CDR1 LNHDA, CDR2 SQIVND (reference sequence). V shed 6 bases and J shed 1 base, with 12 bases lying between them. CDR3 DNA: TGTGCCAGTAGCCAGCGGGTGAAGAACACCGGGGAGCTGTTTTTT. It yields the protein CASSQRVKNTGELFF. Variable domain in full (rest from reference TRBV19 and TRBJ2-2): DGGITQSPKYLFRKEGQNVTLSCEQNLNHDAMYWYRQDPGQGLRLIYYSQIVNDFQKGDIAEGYSVSREKKESFPLTVTSAQKNPTAFYLCASSQRVKNTGELFFGEGSRLTVL.

This clonotype was detected many times. The rearrangement uses TRBV5-1 and TRBJ1-1; D perhaps matches TRBD1 (5 bases). This CDR3 has 12 amino acids. Per the germline V gene, CDR1 is SGHRS and CDR2 is YFSETQ. V was shortened by 4 bases and J by 7 bases, with 11 bases between the two germline ends. The CDR3 nucleotides are TGCGCCAGCAGCCCAACAGGATTTGAAGCTTTCTTT. This codes for CASSPTGFEAFF.

Only a few counts were recorded for this clonotype. The chain combines TRBV6-1 with TRBJ2-2, with 9 bases identical to TRBD1. Germline trimming cut 5 bases from V and 5 bases from J; bases unmatched to any gene: 9. The CDR3 has 16 residues. Germline V gene data show CDR1 as MNHNS and CDR2 as SASEGT. The CDR3 nucleotides read TGTGCCAGCAGTAAACTACAGGGGGCGCTAACCGGGGAGCTGTTTTTT. Translation gives CASSKLQGALTGELFF.

This clonotype has a handful of counts. V is TRBV11-1 and J is TRBJ2-1; 9 positions match TRBD2. The germline V gene has CDR1 SGHAT and CDR2 FQDESV (reference sequence). The CDR3 extends over 18 amino acids. With V trimmed by 5 bases and J by 0 bases, 11 bases remained unmatched. The chain's CDR3 is CASSKGSGGKSSYNEQFF. The CDR3 region has the DNA TGTGCCAGCAGCAAGGGGAGCGGGGGGAAGAGCTCCTACAATGAGCAGTTCTTC.

This chain links TRBV27 with TRBJ2-7; unclear D gene. V was shortened by 6 bases and J by 4 bases, with 13 bases between the two germline ends. This CDR3 has 13 residues. Germline V gene sequence: CDR1 MNHEY, CDR2 SMNVEV (reference sequence). The CDR3 DNA is TGTGCCAGCAGGAAGTATGCGGCTTACGAGCAGTACTTC. This sequence encodes CASRKYAAYEQYF.

This clonotype has at least ten counts. The rearrangement uses TRBV10-2 and TRBJ2-3, with 8 bases aligning to TRBD1. Per the germline V gene, CDR1 is WSHSY and CDR2 is SAAADI. This CDR3 is built from 17 residues. With V trimmed by 6 bases and J by 4 bases, 15 bases remained unmatched. The CDR3 is CASRGVPGQASPDTQYF. The CDR3 region has the DNA TGCGCCAGCAGGGGTGTGCCGGGACAGGCGTCGCCAGATACGCAGTATTTT.